There are many counts of the clone carrying this T cell receptor beta chain. Each CDR3 protein gets one entry after TCRdb re-called the 5' RACE reads with MiXCR. Of just under 30,000 distinct CDR3 sequences listed, more than 5% are singletons. This sample stems from a study of T cells after yellow fever vaccination. This TCR was recovered from a man aged 25 to 40 who received the YFV17D yellow fever vaccine. Specimen: CD8+ T cells sorted from PBMCs, collected 10 days after the yellow fever booster vaccination.

The CDR3 DNA follows: TGTGCCAGCAGTTTTACCGGGACCGCGTTCTACAATGAGCAGTTCTTC. Its protein is CASSFTGTAFYNEQFF. V and J are TRBV27 and TRBJ2-1; D tentatively reads TRBD1 or TRBD2 (5 bases each). V was pared by 3 bases and J by 3 bases, with 15 bases between. Germline loops: CDR1 MNHEY, CDR2 SMNVEV (reference sequence). This CDR3 is 16 amino acids long.